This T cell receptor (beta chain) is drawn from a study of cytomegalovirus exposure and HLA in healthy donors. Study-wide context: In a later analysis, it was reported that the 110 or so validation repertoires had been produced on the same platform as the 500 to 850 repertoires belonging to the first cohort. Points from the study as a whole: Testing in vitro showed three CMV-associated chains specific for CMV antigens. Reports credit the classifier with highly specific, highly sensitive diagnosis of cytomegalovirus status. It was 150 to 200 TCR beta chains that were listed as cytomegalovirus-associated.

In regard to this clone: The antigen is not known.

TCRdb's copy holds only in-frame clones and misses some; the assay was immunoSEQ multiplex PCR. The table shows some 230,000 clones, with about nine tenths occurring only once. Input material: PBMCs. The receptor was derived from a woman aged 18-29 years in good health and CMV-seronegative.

This CDR3 is CASSPRDRGLNEQFF. CDR3 DNA: TGTGCCAGCAGCCCCCGGGACAGGGGTTTAAATGAGCAGTTCTTC. The chain is built from TRBV7-9 and TRBJ2-1; 10 bases agree with TRBD1. Per the germline V gene, CDR1 is SEHNR and CDR2 is FQNEAQ (reference sequence). The CDR3 totals 15 residues. V dropped 5 bases and J dropped 7; count of bases not matched to a gene: 8.